A selection of T cell receptor beta chains follows, all from one sample in a study of cytomegalovirus exposure and HLA in healthy donors. Sequencing was performed with immunoSEQ multiplex PCR; in TCRdb, only in-frame clones are kept and a portion is missing. The table has around 110,000 clones, 81% seen once. The sample was PBMCs. Source of these receptors: a woman aged 25 to 39 in good health and CMV-seronegative. CDR3s include the opening cysteine and the closing phenylalanine or tryptophan. A D gene is named only where the DNA matches it firmly. Clone size is not always given. Where it is, it says once, few, many or a class for expanded clones.

V gene: TRBV5-1; D gene: NA; clone size: NA; J gene: TRBJ2-1; CDR3 protein: CASSLASGLLNEQFF; CDR3 DNA: TGCGCCAGCAGCTTGGCGTCAGGCCTGCTCAATGAGCAGTTCTTC
V gene: TRBV5-1; D gene: NA; clone size: once; J gene: TRBJ1-4; CDR3 protein: CASSLAGAGEKLFF; CDR3 DNA: TGCGCCAGCAGCTTGGCAGGGGCCGGTGAAAAACTGTTTTTT
V gene: TRBV19; D gene: NA; clone size: NA; J gene: TRBJ2-1; CDR3 protein: CASSPLRLVNEQFF; CDR3 DNA: TGTGCCAGTAGTCCCTTGAGACTAGTCAATGAGCAGTTCTTC
V gene: TRBV28; D gene: NA; clone size: once; J gene: TRBJ2-7; CDR3 protein: CASSPGQALISYEQYF; CDR3 DNA: TGTGCCAGCAGCCCCGGCCAGGCCCTTATCTCCTACGAGCAGTACTTC
V gene: TRBV28; D gene: TRBD2; clone size: NA; J gene: TRBJ2-1; CDR3 protein: CASSLSATSGPRSSYNEQFF; CDR3 DNA: TGTGCCAGCAGTTTAAGCGCGACTAGCGGCCCCCGAAGCTCCTACAATGAGCAGTTCTTC
V gene: TRBV9; D gene: NA; clone size: NA; J gene: TRBJ2-7; CDR3 protein: CASSVGDTYEQYF; CDR3 DNA: TGTGCCAGCAGCGTAGGGGACACCTACGAGCAGTACTTC
V gene: TRBV25-1; D gene: TRBD1; clone size: NA; J gene: TRBJ2-5; CDR3 protein: CASAGTAQETQYF; CDR3 DNA: TGTGCCAGTGCCGGGACAGCCCAAGAGACCCAGTACTTC
V gene: TRBV11-2; D gene: TRBD2; clone size: NA; J gene: TRBJ2-3; CDR3 protein: CASSSRLAGGDTQYF; CDR3 DNA: TGTGCCAGCAGCTCCCGACTAGCGGGAGGTGATACGCAGTATTTT
V gene: TRBV5-4; D gene: NA; clone size: NA; J gene: TRBJ2-5; CDR3 protein: CASSAPAAQETQYF; CDR3 DNA: TGTGCCAGCAGCGCGCCCGCGGCCCAAGAGACCCAGTACTTC
V gene: TRBV28; D gene: NA; clone size: NA; J gene: TRBJ2-7; CDR3 protein: CASSLQGRQYF; CDR3 DNA: TGTGCCAGCAGTTTACAGGGCAGGCAGTACTTC
V gene: TRBV19; D gene: TRBD2; clone size: NA; J gene: TRBJ2-1; CDR3 protein: CASSQLAAYNEQFF; CDR3 DNA: TGTGCCAGTAGCCAACTAGCGGCCTACAATGAGCAGTTCTTC
V gene: TRBV7-6; D gene: NA; clone size: NA; J gene: TRBJ2-2; CDR3 protein: CASSLSGTGELFF; CDR3 DNA: TGTGCCAGCAGTTTATCGGGTACCGGGGAGCTGTTTTTT
V gene: TRBV19; D gene: TRBD1; clone size: NA; J gene: TRBJ2-5; CDR3 protein: CASSIEGQGATQYF; CDR3 DNA: TGTGCCAGTAGTATCGAGGGACAGGGAGCGACCCAGTACTTC
V gene: TRBV28; D gene: NA; clone size: NA; J gene: TRBJ1-4; CDR3 protein: CASSPLSQGRATNEKLFF; CDR3 DNA: TGTGCCAGCAGCCCCCTTTCTCAGGGGAGGGCAACTAATGAAAAACTGTTTTTT
V gene: TRBV7-9; D gene: TRBD1; clone size: once; J gene: TRBJ1-1; CDR3 protein: CASGRTTGDTEAFF; CDR3 DNA: TGTGCCAGCGGACGAACCACAGGGGACACTGAAGCTTTCTTT
V gene: TRBV19; D gene: TRBD2; clone size: NA; J gene: TRBJ2-1; CDR3 protein: CASNTGRSSYNEQFF; CDR3 DNA: TGTGCCAGTAACACCGGGAGGAGCTCCTACAATGAGCAGTTCTTC
V gene: TRBV27; D gene: TRBD2; clone size: NA; J gene: TRBJ2-1; CDR3 protein: CASSLSGREVNEQFF; CDR3 DNA: TGTGCCAGCAGTTTAAGCGGGAGGGAGGTCAATGAGCAGTTCTTC
V gene: TRBV7-9; D gene: TRBD1; clone size: NA; J gene: TRBJ2-7; CDR3 protein: CASSTNPGQNSLYEQYF; CDR3 DNA: TGTGCCAGCAGCACCAATCCGGGACAGAATAGTCTCTACGAGCAGTACTTC
V gene: TRBV7-9; D gene: TRBD1; clone size: NA; J gene: TRBJ2-7; CDR3 protein: CASSLALGQGSYEQYF; CDR3 DNA: TGTGCCAGCAGCTTAGCTCTGGGACAGGGATCCTACGAGCAGTACTTC
V gene: TRBV27; D gene: TRBD1; clone size: NA; J gene: TRBJ2-5; CDR3 protein: CASSLSGRGQETQYF; CDR3 DNA: TGTGCCAGCAGTTTATCGGGCAGGGGGCAAGAGACCCAGTACTTC
V gene: TRBV6-5; D gene: TRBD2; clone size: NA; J gene: TRBJ2-2; CDR3 protein: CASRLAGGGGELFF; CDR3 DNA: TGTGCCAGCAGACTAGCGGGAGGGGGCGGGGAGCTGTTTTTT
V gene: TRBV19; D gene: NA; clone size: NA; J gene: TRBJ1-5; CDR3 protein: CASRKQGGNQPQHF; CDR3 DNA: TGTGCCAGTAGGAAACAGGGAGGCAATCAGCCCCAGCATTTT
V gene: TRBV7-3; D gene: TRBD2; clone size: NA; J gene: TRBJ2-5; CDR3 protein: CASSRSTSSQETQYF; CDR3 DNA: TGTGCCAGCAGCCGCTCGACTAGCAGCCAAGAGACCCAGTACTTC
V gene: TRBV5-1; D gene: TRBD2; clone size: NA; J gene: TRBJ2-1; CDR3 protein: CASSLGGTSGTNEQFF; CDR3 DNA: TGCGCCAGCAGCTTGGGGGGGACTAGCGGGACAAATGAGCAGTTCTTC
V gene: TRBV5-1; D gene: NA; clone size: NA; J gene: TRBJ1-1; CDR3 protein: CASSPWRGTEAFF; CDR3 DNA: TGCGCCAGCAGCCCATGGAGAGGGACTGAAGCTTTCTTT
V gene: TRBV27; D gene: TRBD1; clone size: once; J gene: TRBJ2-1; CDR3 protein: CASSLLDRGGVLYNEQFF; CDR3 DNA: TGTGCCAGCAGTTTATTGGACAGGGGTGGGGTCCTCTACAATGAGCAGTTCTTC
V gene: TRBV28; D gene: NA; clone size: NA; J gene: TRBJ1-5; CDR3 protein: CASSLFGGGNQPQHF; CDR3 DNA: TGTGCCAGCAGTTTATTCGGCGGGGGTAATCAGCCCCAGCATTTT
V gene: TRBV5-5; D gene: NA; clone size: NA; J gene: TRBJ2-3; CDR3 protein: CASTRGLSTDTQYF; CDR3 DNA: TGTGCCAGCACCAGGGGATTAAGCACAGATACGCAGTATTTT
V gene: TRBV6-4; D gene: TRBD1; clone size: NA; J gene: TRBJ2-2; CDR3 protein: CASSDPDRGHTGELFF; CDR3 DNA: TGTGCCAGCAGTGATCCCGACAGGGGGCACACCGGGGAGCTGTTTTTT
V gene: TRBV7-9; D gene: TRBD2; clone size: NA; J gene: TRBJ2-7; CDR3 protein: CSSRGSSGTFPGPYEQYF; CDR3 DNA: TGTTCCAGCAGAGGGAGTAGCGGGACCTTCCCGGGACCCTACGAGCAGTACTTC
V gene: TRBV19; D gene: NA; clone size: NA; J gene: TRBJ1-1; CDR3 protein: CASRDPGRKTEAFF; CDR3 DNA: TGTGCCAGTAGGGATCCGGGTAGGAAGACTGAAGCTTTCTTT
V gene: TRBV4-2; D gene: NA; clone size: NA; J gene: TRBJ1-1; CDR3 protein: CASSQGSIGNTEAFF; CDR3 DNA: TGTGCCAGCAGCCAAGGCTCAATCGGGAACACTGAAGCTTTCTTT
V gene: TRBV7-3; D gene: TRBD2; clone size: NA; J gene: TRBJ2-6; CDR3 protein: CASSLSWEGRRDVLTF; CDR3 DNA: TGTGCCAGCAGCTTATCCTGGGAGGGCCGCCGGGACGTCCTGACTTTC
V gene: TRBV13; D gene: TRBD2; clone size: NA; J gene: TRBJ2-5; CDR3 protein: CASSQIAAGGQETQYF; CDR3 DNA: TGTGCCAGCAGCCAAATCGCGGCGGGAGGGCAAGAGACCCAGTACTTC
V gene: TRBV10-3; D gene: NA; clone size: NA; J gene: TRBJ2-1; CDR3 protein: CAISEQREMNNEQFF; CDR3 DNA: TGTGCCATCAGTGAACAACGGGAGATGAACAATGAGCAGTTCTTC
V gene: TRBV6-1; D gene: TRBD2; clone size: NA; J gene: TRBJ2-1; CDR3 protein: CASSGASGRAIFRNEQFF; CDR3 DNA: TGTGCCAGCAGTGGCGCTAGCGGGAGGGCCATCTTCCGGAATGAGCAGTTCTTC
V gene: TRBV28; D gene: TRBD2; clone size: NA; J gene: TRBJ2-2; CDR3 protein: CASSLFDLAGGPGELFF; CDR3 DNA: TGTGCCAGCAGTTTATTTGATCTAGCGGGAGGGCCCGGGGAGCTGTTTTTT
V gene: TRBV18; D gene: NA; clone size: few; J gene: TRBJ1-1; CDR3 protein: CASPGEISYTEAFF; CDR3 DNA: TGTGCCAGCCCCGGGGAGATTTCATACACTGAAGCTTTCTTT
V gene: TRBV7-9; D gene: TRBD2; clone size: NA; J gene: TRBJ2-1; CDR3 protein: CASSVAGSYNEQFF; CDR3 DNA: TGTGCCAGCAGTGTAGCGGGTTCCTACAATGAGCAGTTCTTC
V gene: TRBV27; D gene: TRBD2; clone size: few; J gene: TRBJ2-1; CDR3 protein: CASRGGGNEQFF; CDR3 DNA: TGTGCCAGCAGGGGCGGGGGCAATGAGCAGTTCTTC
V gene: TRBV7-3; D gene: TRBD2; clone size: few; J gene: TRBJ2-1; CDR3 protein: CASRSSHLASGKNEQFF; CDR3 DNA: TGTGCCAGCAGATCATCCCACTTGGCTAGCGGGAAAAATGAGCAGTTCTTC
V gene: TRBV6-1; D gene: TRBD1; clone size: NA; J gene: TRBJ1-5; CDR3 protein: CASRGQVSNQPQHF; CDR3 DNA: TGTGCCAGCAGGGGACAGGTTAGCAATCAGCCCCAGCATTTT
V gene: TRBV11-2; D gene: TRBD2; clone size: NA; J gene: TRBJ2-5; CDR3 protein: CASSRSGGLAGTQETQYF; CDR3 DNA: TGTGCCAGCAGCAGATCTGGAGGTCTAGCGGGGACCCAAGAGACCCAGTACTTC
V gene: TRBV21-1; D gene: NA; clone size: NA; J gene: TRBJ2-5; CDR3 protein: CASRQLTGGRKETQYF; CDR3 DNA: TGTGCCAGCAGGCAACTCACGGGGGGTAGGAAAGAGACCCAGTACTTC
V gene: TRBV27; D gene: TRBD2; clone size: NA; J gene: TRBJ2-1; CDR3 protein: CASSKFGGSSTYNEQFF; CDR3 DNA: TGTGCCAGCAGTAAGTTTGGCGGGAGTTCCACCTACAATGAGCAGTTCTTC